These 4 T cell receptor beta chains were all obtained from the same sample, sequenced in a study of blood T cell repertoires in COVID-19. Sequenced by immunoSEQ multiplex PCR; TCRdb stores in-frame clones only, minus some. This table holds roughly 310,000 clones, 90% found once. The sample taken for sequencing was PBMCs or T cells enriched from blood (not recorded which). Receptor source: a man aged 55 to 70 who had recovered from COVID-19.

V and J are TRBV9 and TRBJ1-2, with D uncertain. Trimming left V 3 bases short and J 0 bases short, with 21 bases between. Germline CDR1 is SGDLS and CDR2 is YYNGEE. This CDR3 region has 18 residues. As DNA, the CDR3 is TGTGCCAGCAGCGCCCGCCCGCTTACAGACAACTCTAACTATGGCTACACCTTC. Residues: CASSARPLTDNSNYGYTF.

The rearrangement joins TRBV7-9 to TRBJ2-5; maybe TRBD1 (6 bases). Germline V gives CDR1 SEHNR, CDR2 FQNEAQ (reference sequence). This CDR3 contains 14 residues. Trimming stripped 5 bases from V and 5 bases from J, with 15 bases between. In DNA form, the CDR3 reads TGTGCCAGCAGCCTCCAGGGGAGATGGGAGACCCAGTACTTC. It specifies CASSLQGRWETQYF.

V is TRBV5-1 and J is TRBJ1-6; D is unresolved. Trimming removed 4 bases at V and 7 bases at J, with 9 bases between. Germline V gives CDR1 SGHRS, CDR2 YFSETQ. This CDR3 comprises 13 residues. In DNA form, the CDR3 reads TGCGCCAGCAGCGGGTCGGAGAATTCACCCCTCCACTTT. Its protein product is CASSGSENSPLHF. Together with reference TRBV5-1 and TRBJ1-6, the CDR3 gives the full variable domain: KAGVTQTPRYLIKTRGQQVTLSCSPISGHRSVSWYQQTPGQGLQFLFEYFSETQRNKGNFPGRFSGRQFSNSRSEMNVSTLELGDSALYLCASSGSENSPLHFGNGTRLTVT.

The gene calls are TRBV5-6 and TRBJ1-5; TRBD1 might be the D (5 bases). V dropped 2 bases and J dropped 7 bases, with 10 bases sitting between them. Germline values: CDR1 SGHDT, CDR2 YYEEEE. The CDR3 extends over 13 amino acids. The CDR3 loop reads CASSFGRAQPQHF. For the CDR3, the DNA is TGTGCCAGCAGCTTCGGCAGGGCCCAGCCCCAGCATTTT.